The 5 T cell receptor beta chains below all came from one sample that was sequenced in a study of T-cell memory formation after mild COVID-19. MiXCR, run by TCRdb on the 5' RACE reads, gives a single entry per CDR3 protein. The sample has approximately 290,000 distinct CDR3 sequences; less than 9.5% are singletons. Material for sequencing was PBMCs or a T cell subset sorted from them (not recorded which). The receptors originated from a man in his late teens or twenties who had mild COVID-19 (a few samples of this study predate the infection). Cell type and time point are not known.

This clonotype was picked up many times. The CDR3 here is CSAEQVTDTQYF. DNA of the CDR3: TGCAGTGCAGAGCAGGTCACAGATACGCAGTATTTT. The chain employs TRBV20-1 and TRBJ2-3; no clear D gene. The CDR3 length is 12 residues. Germline V gives CDR1 DFQATT, CDR2 SNEGSKA (reference sequence). Trimming removed 6 bases from V and 2 bases from J, with 9 bases in between.

This clonotype occurred a few times. The CDR3 bases are TGTGCCAGCAGTGCGATCGGACGGATTACTGAAGCTTTCTTT. Translating it yields CASSAIGRITEAFF. The chain recombines TRBV6-1 with TRBJ1-1; D unresolved. The V and J ends lost 4 bases and 5 bases respectively, with 14 bases between them. The CDR3 is 14 residues long. The germline V gene has CDR1 MNHNS and CDR2 SASEGT.

The gene calls are TRBV6-6 and TRBJ2-5, with D possibly being TRBD2 (6 bases). Deletions cut 7 bases from V and 2 bases from J, with 14 bases between. The CDR3 covers 14 residues. The germline V gene has CDR1 MNHNY and CDR2 SVGAGI (reference sequence). DNA for the CDR3: TGTGCCAGCACGATTCCGGGGAGGCAAGAGACCCAGTACTTC. Protein product: CASTIPGRQETQYF.

The V and J genes are TRBV18 and TRBJ2-3, with 9 bases lining up with TRBD2. CDR3 length: 15 amino acids. V trimming: 6 bases; J trimming: 6 bases; junction bases outside the gene matches: 10. CDR1 is KGHSH, CDR2 LQKENI, per germline. DNA for the CDR3: TGTGCCAGCTCGCGAGCTAATAGCGGGGGTGATACGCAGTATTTT. It codes for CASSRANSGGDTQYF.

J is TRBJ2-3 and V is TRBV3-1, with D possibly matching TRBD2 (6 bases). This CDR3 contains 14 residues. Per germline, CDR1 LGHDT and CDR2 YNNKEL (reference sequence). V lost 7 bases and J 0 bases, leaving 11 bases between the germline ends. The CDR3 DNA sequence: TGTGCCAGCAACCCGACTAGTAGCACAGATACGCAGTATTTT. Its translation: CASNPTSSTDTQYF.